These 14 T cell receptor beta chains originate from one sample sequenced in a study of beta chain features in type 1 diabetes. General study results and limits: A moderate, significant TCRB CDR3 shortening appeared in type 1 diabetes across four CD4+ subsets.

Investigators reverse transcribed all isolated RNA, so they sequenced expressed TCRB transcripts. Here immunoSEQ multiplex PCR was the method, and the copy in TCRdb shows in-frame clones only, minus some. The profile shows 300,000 to 400,000 clones, over 7% of them singletons. Antigens of these TCRs are unknown. Sequencing used central memory CD4+ T cells from blood. The receptors derive from a man in his thirties or forties with type 1 diabetes.

Remarks on this clone: Other DNA sequences from this sample encode an identical CDR3 as well. The chain combines TRBV29-1 with TRBJ2-3; either TRBD1 or TRBD2 may supply D (6 bases each). Germline V gene lookup returns CDR1 SQVTM and CDR2 ANQGSEA. Trimming left V 6 bases short and J 2 bases short, with 12 bases between. This CDR3 comprises 13 residues. CDR3 bases: TGCAGCGTGCGAGGGGGGATCACAGATACGCAGTATTTT. Its protein product is CSVRGGITDTQYF.

The chain links TRBV10-1 to TRBJ2-1; D gene unclear. Germline V gene lookup returns CDR1 WNHNN and CDR2 SYGVQD (reference sequence). This CDR3 region has 14 residues. The V end was cut by 4 bases, the J end by 4 bases, with 11 bases between. The CDR3 sequence: CASSAGILYNEQFF. CDR3 DNA: TGCGCCAGCAGTGCGGGTATATTGTACAATGAGCAGTTCTTC.

This chain joins TRBV4-1 and TRBJ1-2, with a weak D call TRBD1 (6 bases). The CDR3 is 16 amino acids. The germline gives CDR1 MGHRA, CDR2 YSYEKL. V lost 0 bases and J 6 bases, leaving 17 bases between the germline ends. DNA for the CDR3: TGCGCCAGCAGCCAAGAGGGTCTTGTACAGGGACATGGCTACACCTTC. Its protein product is CASSQEGLVQGHGYTF.

The chain joins TRBV5-1 to TRBJ1-2; a possible D gene is TRBD1 (5 bases). V lost 1 base and J lost 5, with 12 bases in between. From germline, CDR1 is SGHRS and CDR2 YFSETQ. The CDR3 sequence is 14 residues long. This CDR3 is CASSLTTAKYGYTF. The DNA for the CDR3 is TGCGCCAGCAGCTTGACGACAGCAAAATATGGCTACACCTTC.

At least ten counts were recorded for this clone. The chain carries TRBV28 and TRBJ1-2; D is possibly TRBD1 (6 bases). The germline V gene encodes CDR1 MDHEN and CDR2 SYDVKM. V was trimmed by 6 bases and J by 1 base, leaving 21 bases between them. The CDR3 totals 17 residues. The chain's CDR3 is CASSLTGTGAFNYGYTF. The CDR3 region has the DNA TGTGCCAGCAGCTTGACAGGAACCGGTGCATTTAACTATGGCTACACCTTC.

The chain joins TRBV28 to TRBJ1-1, with D possibly TRBD1 on 6 matching bases. V was cut by 3 bases and J by 6 bases, with 20 bases left in between. This CDR3 has 16 residues. Per the germline V gene, CDR1 is MDHEN and CDR2 is SYDVKM. This CDR3 reads CASSLGVTGTLAEAFF. CDR3 sequence (DNA): TGTGCCAGCAGTTTGGGAGTTACAGGGACATTGGCTGAAGCTTTCTTT.

This sequence joins TRBV6-5 and TRBJ1-2; no clear D. Trimming removed 2 bases at V and 1 base at J, with 11 bases between. CDR3 length: 15 amino acids. Germline CDR1 and CDR2: MNHEY and SVGAGI. In nucleotides, the CDR3 is TGTGCCAGCAGTTACGGTGGCAGCAGTAACTATGGCTACACCTTC. It is translated as CASSYGGSSNYGYTF.

This sequence joins TRBV7-2 and TRBJ1-5; D possibly corresponds to TRBD1 (5 bases). This CDR3 is built from 13 residues. The germline V and J ends were trimmed by 2 bases and 7 bases, with 9 bases remaining between them. Looked up from germline, CDR1 is SGHTA and CDR2 is FQGNSA. CDR3 region: CASSLIGDQPQHF. The CDR3 bases are TGTGCCAGCAGCTTAATCGGGGACCAGCCCCAGCATTTT. The entire variable domain, with the rest obtained from reference TRBV7-2 and TRBJ1-5, is as follows: GAGVSQSPSNKVTEKGKDVELRCDPISGHTALYWYRQSLGQGLEFLIYFQGNSAPDKSGLPSDRFSAERTGGSVSTLTIQRTQQEDSAVYLCASSLIGDQPQHFGDGTRLSIL.

This clone showed up just a few times. The genes are TRBV13 and TRBJ2-2; D unresolved. The germline V gene encodes CDR1 PRHDT and CDR2 FYEKMQ (reference sequence). The CDR3 loop spans 15 amino acids. V lost 6 bases, J lost 3 bases, and 14 bases lay in between. DNA for the CDR3: TGTGCCAGCAGACCCGATAAGGGCGACACCGGGGAGCTGTTTTTT. Translating it yields CASRPDKGDTGELFF.

The V gene is TRBV5-1, the J gene TRBJ1-1; the D gene is possibly TRBD1 (6 bases). From germline, CDR1 is SGHRS and CDR2 YFSETQ. This CDR3 spans 16 amino acids. The V gene lost 3 bases and the J gene lost 1 base, with 16 bases spanning the gap. The CDR3 coding sequence is TGCGCCAGCAGCTGGGATCAGAGGGGGACGAACACTGAAGCTTTCTTT. Translation: CASSWDQRGTNTEAFF.

This clone was found a few times. The chain joins TRBV6-5 to TRBJ2-7; 7 bases are a match to TRBD1. Trimming cost V 4 bases and J 5 bases; bases outside gene matches: 5. Germline V CDR1 and CDR2: MNHEY, SVGAGI. This CDR3 comprises 13 residues. CDR3 sequence: CASSSQTGNEQYF. Written as DNA, the CDR3 is TGTGCCAGCAGTTCACAGACAGGGAACGAGCAGTACTTC.

Here the CDR3 DNA reads TGCGCCAGCAGCACGACAGCTTCCACTGAAGCTTTCTTT. It is translated as CASSTTASTEAFF. J is TRBJ1-1 and V is TRBV5-1; D might be TRBD1 (5 bases). The CDR3 length is 13 residues. The germline gives CDR1 SGHRS, CDR2 YFSETQ. V was clipped by 4 bases and J by 4 bases, with 11 bases between them.

This clone was seen a few times. V usage is TRBV28 and J usage is TRBJ1-2; TRBD1 aligns across 11 bases. Germline CDR1 is MDHEN and CDR2 is SYDVKM. The CDR3 length is 14 residues. V was clipped by 6 bases and J by 8 bases; unmatched bases: 8. The CDR3 reads CASSRTGGSWGYTF. In nucleotides, the CDR3 is TGTGCCAGCAGCCGGACAGGGGGCTCCTGGGGCTACACCTTC.

The table lists this clone with a few counts. The chain uses TRBV4-3 and TRBJ1-4; D not resolved. Looked up from germline, CDR1 is LGHNA and CDR2 is YSLEER. There are 16 residues in the CDR3. V lost 2 bases, J lost 8 bases, and 18 bases lay in between. This CDR3 reads CASSQSSTDVREKLFF. The DNA of the CDR3 is TGCGCCAGCAGCCAATCTAGTACCGATGTTAGGGAAAAACTGTTTTTT.